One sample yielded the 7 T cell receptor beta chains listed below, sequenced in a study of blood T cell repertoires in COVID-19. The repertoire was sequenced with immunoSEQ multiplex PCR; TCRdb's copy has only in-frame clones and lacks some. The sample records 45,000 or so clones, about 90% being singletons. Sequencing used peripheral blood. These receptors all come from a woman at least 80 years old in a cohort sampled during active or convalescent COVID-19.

The CDR3 sequence: CAISPGTGEETQYF. The CDR3, as DNA: TGTGCCATCAGTCCCGGGACAGGGGAGGAGACCCAGTACTTC. The V and J genes are TRBV10-3 and TRBJ2-5; 10 bases fit TRBD1. Germline-derived CDR1 and CDR2 are ENHRY and SYGVKD. V lost 5 bases and J lost 5; bases outside the gene matches: 5. This CDR3 is built from 14 residues.

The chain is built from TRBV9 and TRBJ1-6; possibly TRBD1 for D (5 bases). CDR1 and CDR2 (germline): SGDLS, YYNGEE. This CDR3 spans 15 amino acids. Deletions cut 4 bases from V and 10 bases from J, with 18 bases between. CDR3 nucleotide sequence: TGTGCCAGCAGCCCCCACGGGGGGGAAGGGTCACCCCTCCACTTT. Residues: CASSPHGGEGSPLHF.

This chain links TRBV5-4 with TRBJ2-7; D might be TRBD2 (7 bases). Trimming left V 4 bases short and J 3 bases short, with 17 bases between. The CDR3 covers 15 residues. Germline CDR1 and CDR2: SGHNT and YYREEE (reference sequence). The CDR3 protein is CASSEGRGGYYEQYF. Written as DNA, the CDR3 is TGTGCCAGCAGCGAAGGGAGGGGGGGTTACTACGAGCAGTACTTC. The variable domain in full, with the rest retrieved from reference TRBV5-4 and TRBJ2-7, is ETGVTQSPTHLIKTRGQQVTLRCSSQSGHNTVSWYQQALGQGPQFIFQYYREEENGRGNFPPRFSGLQFPNYSSELNVNALELDDSALYLCASSEGRGGYYEQYFGPGTRLTVT.

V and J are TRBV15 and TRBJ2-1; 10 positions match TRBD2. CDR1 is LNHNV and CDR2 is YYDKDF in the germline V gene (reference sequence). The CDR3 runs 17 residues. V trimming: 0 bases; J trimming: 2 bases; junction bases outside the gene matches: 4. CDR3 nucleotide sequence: TGTGCCACCAGCAGAGAAGTTAGCGGGGGGCCCTACAATGAGCAGTTCTTC. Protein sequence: CATSREVSGGPYNEQFF.

The CDR3 nucleotides are TGCGCCAGCAGCCAAGATACACAGTCAGTCTATGGCTACACCTTC. Translation: CASSQDTQSVYGYTF. The rearrangement joins TRBV4-1 to TRBJ1-2, with unresolved D. Trimming shortened V by 0 bases and J by 4 bases, and 12 bases separated the two germline ends. The CDR3 spans 15 residues. The germline gives CDR1 MGHRA, CDR2 YSYEKL.

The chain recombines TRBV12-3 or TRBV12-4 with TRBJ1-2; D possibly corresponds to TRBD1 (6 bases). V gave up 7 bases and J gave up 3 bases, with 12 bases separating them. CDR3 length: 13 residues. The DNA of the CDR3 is TGTGCCAGCAAGGGGGATCTGCACTATGGCTACACCTTC. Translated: CASKGDLHYGYTF.

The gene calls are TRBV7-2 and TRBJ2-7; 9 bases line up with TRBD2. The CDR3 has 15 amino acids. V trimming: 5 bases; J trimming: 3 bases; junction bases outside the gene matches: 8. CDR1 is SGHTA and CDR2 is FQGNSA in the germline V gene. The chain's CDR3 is CASSRERGANYEQYF. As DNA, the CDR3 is TGTGCCAGCAGCCGGGAGCGGGGGGCGAACTACGAGCAGTACTTC.